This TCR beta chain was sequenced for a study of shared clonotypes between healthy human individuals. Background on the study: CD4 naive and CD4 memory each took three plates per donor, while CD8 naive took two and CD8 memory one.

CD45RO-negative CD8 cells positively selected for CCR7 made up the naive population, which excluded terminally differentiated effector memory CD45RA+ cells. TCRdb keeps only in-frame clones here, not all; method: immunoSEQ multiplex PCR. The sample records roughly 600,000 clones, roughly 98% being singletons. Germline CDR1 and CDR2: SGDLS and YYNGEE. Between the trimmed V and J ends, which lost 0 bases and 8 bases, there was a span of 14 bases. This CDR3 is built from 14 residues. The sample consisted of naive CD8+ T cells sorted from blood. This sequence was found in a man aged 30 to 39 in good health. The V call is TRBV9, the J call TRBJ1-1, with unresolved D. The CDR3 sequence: CASSVASRPTEAFF. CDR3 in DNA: TGTGCCAGCAGCGTAGCGTCGAGACCCACAGAAGCTTTCTTT. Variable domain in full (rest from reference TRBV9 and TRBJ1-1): DSGVTQTPKHLITATGQRVTLRCSPRSGDLSVYWYQQSLDQGLQFLIQYYNGEERAKGNILERFSAQQFPDLHSELNLSSLELGDSALYFCASSVASRPTEAFFGQGTRLTVV.